Each of the 29 T cell receptor beta chains below was sequenced from the same sample in a study of tumor and adjacent non-tumor tissue in lung cancer. No cell sorting was done before RNA was extracted from the tissue. This non-tumor lung sample came from over 3 cm beyond the tumor edge. Three rounds of nested PCR, following a modified ARM-PCR protocol, produced the TCRbeta library. TCRdb analysed the multiplex PCR reads with MiXCR anew, one entry per CDR3 protein. The table includes some 95,000 distinct CDR3 sequences, 75% to 85% detected once. The sample comprised distant non-tumor lung tissue. The receptors were gathered from a man in his fifties or sixties with small cell lung cancer.

As for this clonotype: At one end the junction does not follow the germline gene, possibly because of a read error. The chain joins TRBV20-1 to TRBJ2-1; TRBD2 might be the D (7 bases). Germline lookup yields CDR1 DFQATT and CDR2 SNEGSKA (reference sequence). The CDR3 has 15 amino acids. The CDR3 protein is CNTRDPYRGDNGQFF. CDR3 DNA sequence: TGTAATACTAGAGACCCCTATCGGGGGGACAATGGGCAGTTCTTC.

This clonotype was seen a single time. A clone one base away is much larger, so this may be a read error. The CDR3 DNA sequence: TGTGCCAGCAGTTCTGGCTCCATCCAGCAGTACTTC. Translated: CASSSGSIQQYF. The rearrangement links TRBV28 to TRBJ2-7; D remains ambiguous. Germline loops: CDR1 MDHEN, CDR2 SYDVKM. This CDR3 has 12 residues. V lost 4 bases and J lost 8, with 12 bases in between.

The chain recombines TRBV10-2 with TRBJ2-1, with 10 bases fitting TRBD2. CDR1 and CDR2 from the germline V gene are WSHSY and SAAADI. V lost 2 bases to trimming and J lost 9 bases; unmatched junction nucleotides: 4. CDR3 length: 14 amino acids. The CDR3 here is CASSESGRATEQFF. The CDR3 DNA is TGCGCCAGCAGTGAGAGCGGGAGGGCCACTGAGCAGTTCTTC.

The chain couples TRBV29-1 to TRBJ2-5; 7 bases align to TRBD1. The CDR3 has 13 amino acids. The germline CDR1 and CDR2 sequences are SQVTM and ANQGSEA. CDR3 sequence reads: CSLWTGLQETQYF. In DNA, the CDR3 is TGCAGTCTTTGGACAGGCTTACAGGAGACCCAGTACTTC.

In the case of this clonotype: A read error may account for a junction end that differs from germline. The chain joins TRBV4-2 to TRBJ2-3; TRBD1 is a possible D gene (6 bases). This CDR3 contains 17 residues. The germline gives CDR1 LGHNA, CDR2 YNFKEQ. Here the CDR3 DNA reads TGTGCCAGCAGCCAAGTTCAACAAGGTGGGTGGACAGATACGCTGTACTTT. Its translation is CASSQVQQGGWTDTLYF.

Regarding this clonotype: This may stem from a read error, because a much larger clone lies one nucleotide away. V and J are TRBV9 and TRBJ2-5; D not certain. V shed 0 bases and J shed 9 bases, with 18 bases lying between them. The CDR3 is 15 amino acids. The germline gives CDR1 SGDLS, CDR2 YYNGEE. The CDR3 DNA reads TGTGCCAGCAGCGTAGGAGGCGCTAGAATTGAGGCCCAGTACTTC. It encodes CASSVGGARIEAQYF.

This chain joins TRBV11-2 and TRBJ2-7, with a possible D match to TRBD2 (6 bases). This CDR3 comprises 15 residues. The V gene's germline CDR1 is SGHAT and CDR2 FQNNGV. The CDR3 here is CPSSLASSDPYEQYV. The CDR3 coding sequence is TGTCCCAGCAGCTTAGCTTCTAGCGACCCCTACGAGCAGTACGTC.

With regard to this clonotype: An end of the junction does not agree with germline; a read error may underlie this. V usage is TRBV11-1 and J usage is TRBJ2-7, with D possibly matching TRBD2 (6 bases). In germline, CDR1 is SGHAT, CDR2 FQDESV (reference sequence). The CDR3 sequence is 16 residues long. The CDR3 nucleotides read TGTGCCAGCAGCTACCTCTCTTGCGGGACTGCGTACGAGCAGTATTTC. Translation: CASSYLSCGTAYEQYF.

In regard to this clonotype: A read error is possible here, since a much larger clone lies one base away. V gene TRBV20-1 combines with J gene TRBJ2-3, with D possibly matching TRBD2 (5 bases). Germline V gene lookup returns CDR1 DFQATT and CDR2 SNEGSKA (reference sequence). The CDR3 is 12 residues long. The V end lost 5 bases, the J end lost 6 bases, and 12 bases lay between the germline ends. The CDR3 bases are TGCAGTGCTGAGGGCATGGGGGATACGCAGTATTTT. Translated, it gives CSAEGMGDTQYF.

As regards this clonotype: Compared with germline, one end of the junction differs, possibly owing to a read error. The chain joins TRBV29-1 to TRBJ2-1; D perhaps matches TRBD2 (5 bases). The CDR3 totals 11 residues. In germline, CDR1 is SQVTM, CDR2 ANQGSEA. CDR3 loop: CSATYANEQFF. The DNA of the CDR3 is TGTAGCGCTACTTACGCGAATGAGCAGTTCTTC.

In the case of this clonotype: At one end the junction does not follow the germline gene, possibly because of a read error. V gene TRBV7-9 combines with J gene TRBJ1-2; D ambiguous. CDR1 and CDR2 (germline): SEHNR, FQNEAQ (reference sequence). This CDR3 region has 16 residues. The CDR3 DNA reads as TGTGCCATCAGCTTAGGTGGCAGCGGATCGTACTATGGCTACACCTTC. Its protein product is CAISLGGSGSYYGYTF.

As for this clonotype: Because it lacks the conserved phenylalanine or tryptophan at the end, this CDR3 is likely a read error. The DNA is omitted, as the CDR3 cannot be located on it reliably, and the CDR3 follows TCRdb's listing. V and J are TRBV6-5 and TRBJ2-1; TRBD2, the table's D call, was not compared with the DNA. The germline V gene has CDR1 MNHEY and CDR2 SVGAGI. The CDR3 is 17 residues long, ends included. The CDR3 loop is CASSYSIWELADNEHFL.

The chain couples TRBV6-5 to TRBJ2-1, with D possibly matching TRBD2 (5 bases). The CDR3 has 15 residues. V shed 0 bases and J shed 11 bases, with 17 bases lying between them. Germline assignment: CDR1 MNHEY and CDR2 SVGAGI. CDR3 nucleotide sequence: TGTGCCAGCAGTTACTCTGGAGGAGTGAGTAATAAGCAGTTCTTC. Residues: CASSYSGGVSNKQFF.

Note on this clonotype: Germline is not matched at one junction end, which may reflect a read error. The J gene is TRBJ1-3, the V gene TRBV20-1, with TRBD1 matching 12 bases. The germline gives CDR1 DFQATT, CDR2 SNEGSKA (reference sequence). The CDR3 consists of 15 residues. CDR3 loop: CSAGTGDRGLGTLYF. For the CDR3, the DNA is TGCAGTGCTGGAACAGGGGACAGGGGGCTCGGCACCTTATATTTT.

This chain uses TRBV11-1 with TRBJ2-2, with D tentatively TRBD2 (5 bases). Germline CDR1 reads SGHAT; CDR2 reads FQDESV (reference sequence). The CDR3 sequence is 16 residues long. The V end was cut by 4 bases, the J end by 3 bases, with 15 bases between. The CDR3 coding sequence is TGTGCCAGCAGCTCCCCGGACTGGATAGACACCGGGGAGCTGTTTTTT. Its translation is CASSSPDWIDTGELFF.

As to this clonotype: The conserved phenylalanine or tryptophan is not found at the CDR3 terminus, so this likely reflects a read error. The J gene is TRBJ2-3, the V gene TRBV29-1; possibly TRBD2 for D (6 bases). In germline, CDR1 is SQVTM, CDR2 ANQGSEA. This CDR3 has 13 amino acids. CDR3 amino acids: CSVLAHGTDTQYY. The CDR3 DNA follows: TGCAGCGTACTAGCACACGGCACAGATACACAGTATTAT.

Judged by abundance, this clonotype is medium-sized. V usage is TRBV20-1 and J usage is TRBJ2-7, with 11 bases identical to TRBD2. The CDR3 contains 12 residues. After removal of 2 bases from V and 7 bases from J, the junction contained 1 base not matched to a gene. CDR1 DFQATT and CDR2 SNEGSKA come from the germline V gene (reference sequence). The CDR3 region is CSARLAGGEQYF. The DNA for the CDR3 is TGCAGTGCTAGACTAGCGGGAGGTGAGCAGTACTTC.

In the case of this clonotype: A much larger clone is a single base away; this may be a read error. The chain carries TRBV13 and TRBJ1-2; D ambiguous. Germline CDR1 reads PRHDT; CDR2 reads FYEKMQ (reference sequence). This CDR3 is built from 14 residues. The CDR3: CACSLGPPDHGYTF. For the CDR3, the DNA is TGTGCCTGCAGCTTAGGTCCCCCAGACCATGGCTACACCTTC.

This clonotype was detected many times. V is TRBV7-9 and J is TRBJ2-1; TRBD1 agrees at 8 bases. This CDR3 has 16 residues. With V trimmed by 5 bases and J by 7 bases, 13 bases remained unmatched. The germline CDR1 and CDR2 sequences are SEHNR and FQNEAQ (reference sequence). The DNA of the CDR3 is TGTGCCAGCAGCCCACAGATAGGACAGGGTATGAATGAGCAGTTCTTC. Encoded protein: CASSPQIGQGMNEQFF.

A remark on this clonotype: Because the CDR3 is missing its conserved closing phenylalanine or tryptophan, this is likely a read error. No DNA is shown, since the ends of the CDR3 on it are uncertain; the CDR3 is the one TCRdb lists. The CDR3 loop is CASSLVPGNTGELFI. The V and J genes are TRBV5-1 and TRBJ2-2. Germline-derived CDR1 and CDR2 are SGHRS and YFSETQ. The CDR3 adds up to 15 amino acids, both ends counted.

Concerning this clonotype: A read error is likely, as this CDR3 ends without the conserved phenylalanine or tryptophan. This chain connects TRBV11-3 to TRBJ2-1, with 9 bases fitting TRBD2. CDR1 is SGHNT, CDR2 YENEEA, per germline. CDR3 length: 15 residues. The CDR3 nucleotides read TGTGCCAACAGCCCTAGCGGGGTAACCTACAATGAGCAGTTCCTC. Its protein product is CANSPSGVTYNEQFL.

In regard to this clonotype: The junction and the germline gene differ at one end; a read error may be behind it. The V call is TRBV20-1, the J call TRBJ2-1, with no clear D. Per the germline V gene, CDR1 is DFQATT and CDR2 is SNEGSKA (reference sequence). This CDR3 comprises 13 residues. The CDR3 sequence: CSATKVRTNDQFF. The DNA of the CDR3 is TGCAGTGCTACTAAAGTAAGAACCAATGATCAGTTCTTC.

Of note for this clonotype: A read error may account for a junction end that differs from germline. The chain recombines TRBV6-1 with TRBJ2-1; the D call may be TRBD1 or TRBD2 (6 bases each). The CDR3 covers 16 residues. Germline V CDR1 and CDR2: MNHNS, SASEGT. CDR3: CASNREVCGKTNEQLF. The CDR3 DNA reads TGTGCCAGCAACAGGGAGGTATGTGGAAAAACCAATGAGCAGCTCTTC.

As regards this clonotype: It may be a read error: a sequence one base away is much more abundant. This sequence joins TRBV5-1 and TRBJ2-2; 8 nucleotides line up with TRBD2. Germline values: CDR1 SGHRS, CDR2 YFSETQ. CDR3 length: 15 amino acids. The DNA of the CDR3 is TGCACCAGCAAACTCGCCGCGGGAGGATCCGGGGAGCTGTTTTTT. Translated: CTSKLAAGGSGELFF.

V usage is TRBV11-3 and J usage is TRBJ2-5, with TRBD2 matching 8 bases. CDR1 and CDR2 from the germline V gene are SGHNT and YENEEA. This CDR3 region has 13 residues. The CDR3 DNA sequence: TGTGATAGCGGGGAGGGGCCGCAAGAGACCCAGTACTTC. It is translated as CDSGEGPQETQYF.

V usage is TRBV6-5 and J usage is TRBJ1-2; D might be TRBD1 (6 bases). The CDR3 length is 15 residues. The V end lost 9 bases, the J end lost 14 bases, and 31 bases lay between the germline ends. Germline V gene lookup returns CDR1 MNHEY and CDR2 SVGAGI. The CDR3 sequence is CASSLQTGTIYGHTF. CDR3 coding DNA: TGTGCCAGTAGTCTGCAAACCGGGACAATCTATGGCCATACCTTC.

For this clonotype: Because the CDR3 is missing its conserved closing phenylalanine or tryptophan, this is likely a read error. This chain uses TRBV11-2 with TRBJ2-1; 11 bases map to TRBD2. CDR1 and CDR2 from the germline V gene are SGHAT and FQNNGV. This CDR3 has 15 amino acids. The DNA for the CDR3 is TGTGCCAGCAGCTTGACTAGCGGGGCATACAATGTGCAGTTCCTC. This sequence encodes CASSLTSGAYNVQFL.

Comments on this clonotype: An end of the junction does not agree with germline; a read error may underlie this. This chain joins TRBV29-1 and TRBJ2-5, with 10 bases matching TRBD1. This CDR3 region has 15 residues. Per germline, CDR1 SQVTM and CDR2 ANQGSEA. CDR3 amino acids: CSANPGQGNRETQYF. Here the CDR3 DNA reads TGCAGCGCAAATCCGGGACAGGGGAACCGAGAGACCCAATACTTC.

Turning to this clonotype: The germline gene is not matched at one end of the junction; a read error may be the cause. This chain joins TRBV12-3 or TRBV12-4 and TRBJ2-2, with D unresolved. The CDR3 totals 17 residues. The CDR3 is CASSLVYGASNTEELFF. Written as DNA, the CDR3 is TGTGCCAGCAGTTTAGTTTACGGTGCATCGAACACCGAGGAGCTGTTTTTC.